These T cell receptor beta chains were read from a single sample in a study of identical twins. TCRdb re-called the 5' RACE reads with MiXCR, one entry per CDR3 protein. The sample shows 400,000 to 650,000 distinct CDR3 sequences, 22% of them seen only once. This sample was also put to use in a study of T cells expressing NK-cell markers.

The sequenced sample was CD4+ T cells sorted from blood. Receptor source: a woman aged 18-29 years in good health. The CDR3 runs from the conserved cysteine through the conserved F or W. The D gene is left open where the match is weak. Clone size is shown for a subset of rows, as once, few, many or a class of expanded clone.

cdr3_aa cdr3_nt clone_size j_call d_call v_call
CASDSTGSGEETQYF TGTGCCAGTGATAGCACCGGGAGCGGGGAAGAGACCCAGTACTTC . TRBJ2-5 TRBD2 TRBV12-3/TRBV12-4
CATERGVNEQFF TGTGCCACCGAAAGGGGCGTCAATGAGCAGTTCTTC . TRBJ2-1 . TRBV6-2/TRBV6-3
CSASGQAFNEQFF TGCAGTGCTTCTGGACAGGCCTTCAATGAGCAGTTCTTC . TRBJ2-1 TRBD1 TRBV20-1
CAISESEVHEQYF TGTGCCATCAGTGAGTCCGAAGTCCACGAGCAGTACTTC . TRBJ2-7 . TRBV10-3
CASSLLRQFGTDTQYF TGTGCCAGCAGCCTTCTACGTCAATTTGGAACAGATACGCAGTATTTT few TRBJ2-3 . TRBV12-3/TRBV12-4
CSAKGTGTGNWNIQYF TGCAGTGCTAAGGGGACTGGGACAGGGAATTGGAACATTCAGTACTTC few TRBJ2-4 TRBD1 TRBV20-1
CASSFPLDSYNEQFF TGCGCCAGCAGCTTCCCCTTAGACTCCTACAATGAGCAGTTCTTC few TRBJ2-1 . TRBV5-1
CASSQYRTGEYEQYF TGTGCCAGCAGCCAATATCGGACAGGGGAATACGAGCAGTACTTC few TRBJ2-7 TRBD1 TRBV3-1
CASSFMGRTGGEQYF TGTGCCAGCAGCTTTATGGGCCGGACAGGGGGCGAGCAGTACTTC . TRBJ2-7 TRBD1 TRBV11-1
CSVGGTGAYEQYF TGCAGCGTTGGAGGCACAGGGGCCTACGAGCAGTACTTC few TRBJ2-7 TRBD1 TRBV29-1
CASSEWGYNEQFF TGCGCCAGCAGTGAATGGGGGTACAATGAGCAGTTCTTC few TRBJ2-1 . TRBV10-1
CASSDRLSEQYF TGTGCCAGCAGTGATAGACTCTCCGAGCAGTACTTC . TRBJ2-7 . TRBV2
CASSGARDRAYTF TGTGCCAGCAGTGGAGCCCGGGACAGGGCATACACCTTC many TRBJ1-2 TRBD1 TRBV12-3/TRBV12-4
CASSYGGGRVSGERFF TGTGCCAGCAGTTACGGCGGGGGTAGGGTCAGTGGTGAGCGGTTCTTC . TRBJ2-1 TRBD2 TRBV6-5
CASSTPGLAGLSSYNEQFF TGTGCCAGCAGTACACCGGGACTAGCGGGTTTGTCCTCCTACAATGAGCAGTTCTTC few TRBJ2-1 TRBD2 TRBV25-1
CSVLSASTDTQYF TGCAGTGTTCTCAGTGCTAGCACAGATACGCAGTATTTT . TRBJ2-3 . TRBV20-1
CASSPSGRAREQYF TGTGCCAGCAGTCCTAGCGGGAGGGCCCGAGAGCAGTACTTC . TRBJ2-7 TRBD2 TRBV27